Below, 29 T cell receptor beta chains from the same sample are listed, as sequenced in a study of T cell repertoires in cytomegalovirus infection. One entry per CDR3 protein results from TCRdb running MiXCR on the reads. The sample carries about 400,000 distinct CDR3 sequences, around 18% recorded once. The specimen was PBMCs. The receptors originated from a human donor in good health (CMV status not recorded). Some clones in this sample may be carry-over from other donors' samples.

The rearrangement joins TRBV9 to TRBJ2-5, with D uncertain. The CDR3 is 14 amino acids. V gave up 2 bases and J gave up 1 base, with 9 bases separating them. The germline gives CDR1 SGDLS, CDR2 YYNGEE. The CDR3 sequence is CASSVSGSQETQYF. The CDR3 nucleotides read TGTGCCAGCAGCGTTAGTGGTAGCCAAGAGACCCAGTACTTC.

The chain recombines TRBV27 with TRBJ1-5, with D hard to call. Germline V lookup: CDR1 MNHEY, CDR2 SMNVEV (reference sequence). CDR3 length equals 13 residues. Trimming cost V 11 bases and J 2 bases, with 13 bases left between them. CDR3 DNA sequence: TGTGCCGGAGACGGATATCGCAATCAGCCCCAGCATTTT. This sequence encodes CAGDGYRNQPQHF.

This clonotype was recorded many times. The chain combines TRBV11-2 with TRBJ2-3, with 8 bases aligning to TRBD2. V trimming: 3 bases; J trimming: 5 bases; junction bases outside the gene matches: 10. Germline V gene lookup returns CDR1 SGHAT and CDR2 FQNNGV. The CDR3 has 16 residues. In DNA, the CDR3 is TGTGCCAGCAGCTTTTTTGCGGGAGGCCTCGGAGATACGCAGTATTTT. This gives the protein CASSFFAGGLGDTQYF.

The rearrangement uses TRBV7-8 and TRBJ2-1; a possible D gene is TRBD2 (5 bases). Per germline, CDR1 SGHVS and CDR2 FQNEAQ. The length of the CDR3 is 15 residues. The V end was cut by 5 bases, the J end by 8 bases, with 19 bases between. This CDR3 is CASSLALVGPDEQFF. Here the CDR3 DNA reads TGTGCCAGCAGCCTTGCACTAGTTGGGCCCGATGAGCAGTTCTTC.

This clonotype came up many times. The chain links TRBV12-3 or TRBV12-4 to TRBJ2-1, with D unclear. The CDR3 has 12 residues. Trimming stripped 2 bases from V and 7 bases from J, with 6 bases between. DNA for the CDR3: TGTGCCAGCAGTTTAAATTCAAATGAGCAGTTCTTC. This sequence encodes CASSLNSNEQFF.

The DNA of the CDR3 is TGTGCCAGCAGCTTAAGCGGGAGTCGCTACGAGCAGTACTTC. It yields the protein CASSLSGSRYEQYF. The chain joins TRBV7-2 to TRBJ2-7; 8 positions match TRBD2. Germline V gene data show CDR1 as SGHTA and CDR2 as FQGNSA. Trimming at V came to 2 bases and at J to 3 bases, leaving 3 bases not matched to a gene. This CDR3 has 14 residues.

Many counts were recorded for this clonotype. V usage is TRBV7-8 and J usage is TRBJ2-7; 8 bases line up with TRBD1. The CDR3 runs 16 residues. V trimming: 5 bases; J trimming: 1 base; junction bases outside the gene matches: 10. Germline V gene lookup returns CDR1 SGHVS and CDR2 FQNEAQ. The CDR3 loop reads CASSTNTGGPSYEQYF. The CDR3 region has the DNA TGTGCCAGCAGCACAAATACAGGGGGACCTTCCTACGAGCAGTACTTC.

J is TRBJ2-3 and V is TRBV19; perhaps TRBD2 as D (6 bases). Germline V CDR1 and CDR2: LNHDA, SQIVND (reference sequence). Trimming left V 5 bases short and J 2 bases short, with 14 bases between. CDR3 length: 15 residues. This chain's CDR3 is CASSLAGTPTDTQYF. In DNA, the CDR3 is TGTGCCAGTAGTCTGGCGGGAACCCCCACAGATACGCAGTATTTT.

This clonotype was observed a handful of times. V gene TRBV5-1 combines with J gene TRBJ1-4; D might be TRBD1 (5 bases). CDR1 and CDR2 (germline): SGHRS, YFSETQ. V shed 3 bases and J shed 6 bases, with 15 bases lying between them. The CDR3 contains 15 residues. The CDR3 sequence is CASSSSGPRDEKLFF. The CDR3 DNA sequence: TGCGCCAGCAGCTCGTCCGGGCCCAGGGATGAAAAACTGTTTTTT.

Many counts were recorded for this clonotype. Here the CDR3 reads CASSLDRGGPGNTIYF. The DNA for the CDR3 is TGTGCCAGCAGCTTGGATCGAGGAGGGCCTGGAAACACCATATATTTT. V and J are TRBV7-8 and TRBJ1-3; no definite D call. Trimming removed 3 bases at V and 2 bases at J, with 14 bases between. CDR1 and CDR2 from the germline V gene are SGHVS and FQNEAQ. The CDR3 runs to 16 residues.

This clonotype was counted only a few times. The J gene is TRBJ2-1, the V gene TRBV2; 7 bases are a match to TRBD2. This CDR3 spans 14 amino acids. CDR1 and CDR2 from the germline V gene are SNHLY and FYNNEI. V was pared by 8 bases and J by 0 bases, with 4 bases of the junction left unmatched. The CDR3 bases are TGTGCCAGCGGGCGGGGGAGCTCCTACAATGAGCAGTTCTTC. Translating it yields CASGRGSSYNEQFF.

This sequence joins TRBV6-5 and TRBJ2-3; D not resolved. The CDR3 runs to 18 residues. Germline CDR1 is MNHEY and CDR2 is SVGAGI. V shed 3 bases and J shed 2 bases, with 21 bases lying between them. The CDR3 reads CASSYSPRAATITDTQYF. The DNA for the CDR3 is TGTGCCAGCAGTTATTCCCCGCGCGCGGCGACAATCACAGATACGCAGTATTTT.

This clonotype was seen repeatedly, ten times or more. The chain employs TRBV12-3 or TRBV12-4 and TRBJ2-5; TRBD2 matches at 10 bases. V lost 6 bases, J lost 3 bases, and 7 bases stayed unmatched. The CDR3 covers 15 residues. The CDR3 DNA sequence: TGTGCCAGCAGCCCTACCGGACTAGCGGAAGAGACCCAGTACTTC. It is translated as CASSPTGLAEETQYF.

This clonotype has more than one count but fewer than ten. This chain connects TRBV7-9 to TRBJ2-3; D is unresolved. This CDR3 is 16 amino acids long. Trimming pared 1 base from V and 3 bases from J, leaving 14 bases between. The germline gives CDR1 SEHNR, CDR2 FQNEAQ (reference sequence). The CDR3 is CASSLVSWVGTDTQYF. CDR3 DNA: TGTGCCAGCAGCTTAGTATCATGGGTTGGTACAGATACGCAGTATTTT.

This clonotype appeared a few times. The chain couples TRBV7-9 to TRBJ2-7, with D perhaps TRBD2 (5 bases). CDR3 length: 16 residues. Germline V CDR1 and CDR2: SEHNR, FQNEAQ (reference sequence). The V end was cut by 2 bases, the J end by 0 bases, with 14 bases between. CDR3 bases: TGTGCCAGCAGCTTATTGCGAGGCGGGCCCTCCTACGAGCAGTACTTC. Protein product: CASSLLRGGPSYEQYF.

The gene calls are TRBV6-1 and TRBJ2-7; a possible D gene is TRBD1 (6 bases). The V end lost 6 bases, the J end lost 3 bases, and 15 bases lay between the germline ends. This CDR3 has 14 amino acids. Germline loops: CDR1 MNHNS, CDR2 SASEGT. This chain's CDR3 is CASREQGTLYEQYF. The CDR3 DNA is TGTGCCAGCAGAGAACAGGGAACCCTCTACGAGCAGTACTTC.

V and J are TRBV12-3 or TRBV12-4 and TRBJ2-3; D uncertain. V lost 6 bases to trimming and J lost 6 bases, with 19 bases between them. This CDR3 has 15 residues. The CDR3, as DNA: TGTGCCAGCAGACACCGCCACAGCCTTTCCGATACGCAGTATTTT. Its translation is CASRHRHSLSDTQYF.

The CDR3 coding sequence is TGTGCCAGCACCACAAGGGACATCGGCACTGAAGCTTTCTTT. Translated, it gives CASTTRDIGTEAFF. V usage is TRBV3-1 and J usage is TRBJ1-1; tentative D call: TRBD1 (6 bases). Trimming left V 7 bases short and J 4 bases short, with 16 bases between. Germline V gene lookup returns CDR1 LGHDT and CDR2 YNNKEL (reference sequence). This CDR3 has 14 residues.

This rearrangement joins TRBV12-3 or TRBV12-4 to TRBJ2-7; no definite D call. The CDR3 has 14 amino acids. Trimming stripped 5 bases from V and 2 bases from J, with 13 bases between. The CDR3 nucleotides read TGTGCCAGCAGTCTCAACCCGCCCCCCTACGAGCAGTACTTC. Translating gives CASSLNPPPYEQYF.

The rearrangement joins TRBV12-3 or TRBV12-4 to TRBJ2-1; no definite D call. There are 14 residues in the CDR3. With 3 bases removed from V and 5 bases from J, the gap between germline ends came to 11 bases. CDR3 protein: CASSFFGLHNEQFF. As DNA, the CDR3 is TGTGCCAGCAGTTTCTTCGGGTTACACAATGAGCAGTTCTTC.

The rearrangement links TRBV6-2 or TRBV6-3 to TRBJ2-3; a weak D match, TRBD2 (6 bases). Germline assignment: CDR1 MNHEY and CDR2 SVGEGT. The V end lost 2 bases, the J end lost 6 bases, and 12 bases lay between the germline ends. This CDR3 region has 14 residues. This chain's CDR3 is CASSYPGTGDTQYF. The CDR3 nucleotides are TGTGCCAGCAGTTACCCCGGGACTGGTGATACGCAGTATTTT.

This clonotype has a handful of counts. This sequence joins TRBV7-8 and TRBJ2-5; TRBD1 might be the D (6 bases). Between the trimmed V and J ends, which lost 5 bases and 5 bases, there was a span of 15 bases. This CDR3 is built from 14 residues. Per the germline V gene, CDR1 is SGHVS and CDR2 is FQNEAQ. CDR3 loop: CASSPDRFRETQYF. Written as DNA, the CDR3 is TGTGCCAGCAGCCCCGACAGGTTCAGGGAGACCCAGTACTTC.

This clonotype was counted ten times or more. The chain's CDR3 is CASSFTRDYLSYNEQFF. The CDR3 DNA reads as TGTGCCAGCAGCTTCACGCGGGACTACCTCTCCTACAATGAGCAGTTCTTC. This rearrangement joins TRBV7-9 to TRBJ2-1; 7 nucleotides align to TRBD2. The length of the CDR3 is 17 residues. CDR1 and CDR2 from the germline V gene are SEHNR and FQNEAQ (reference sequence). The ends lost 3 bases at V and 0 bases at J; junction bases unmatched: 8.

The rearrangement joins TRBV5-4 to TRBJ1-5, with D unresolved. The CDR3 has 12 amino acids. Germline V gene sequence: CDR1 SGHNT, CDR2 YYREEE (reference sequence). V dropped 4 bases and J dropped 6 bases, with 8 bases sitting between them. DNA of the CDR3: TGTGCCAGCAGCCTAGACACTCAGCCCCAGCATTTT. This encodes CASSLDTQPQHF.

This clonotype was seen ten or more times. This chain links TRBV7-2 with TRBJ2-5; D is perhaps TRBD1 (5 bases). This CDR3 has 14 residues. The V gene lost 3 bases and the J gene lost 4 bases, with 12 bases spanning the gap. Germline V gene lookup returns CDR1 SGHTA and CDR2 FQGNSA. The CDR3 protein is CASSFNRLGETQYF. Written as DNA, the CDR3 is TGTGCCAGCAGCTTTAACAGGCTCGGAGAGACCCAGTACTTC.

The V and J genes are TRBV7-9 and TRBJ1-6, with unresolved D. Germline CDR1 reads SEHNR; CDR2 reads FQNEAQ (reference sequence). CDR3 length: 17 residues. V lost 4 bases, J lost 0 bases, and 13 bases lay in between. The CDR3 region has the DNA TGTGCCAGCAGCTCCACGGTGGGGAGCTCCTATAATTCACCCCTCCACTTT. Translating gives CASSSTVGSSYNSPLHF.

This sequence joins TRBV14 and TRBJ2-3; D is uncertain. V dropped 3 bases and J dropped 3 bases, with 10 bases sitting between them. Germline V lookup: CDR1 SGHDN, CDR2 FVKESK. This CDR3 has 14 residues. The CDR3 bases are TGTGCCAGCAGCCAGAATCCGAGGACAGATACGCAGTATTTT. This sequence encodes CASSQNPRTDTQYF.

The CDR3, as DNA: TGTGCCATCAGGGCTCCGCCGGGACAGGGCTACAATGAGCAGTTCTTC. Protein product: CAIRAPPGQGYNEQFF. This sequence joins TRBV10-3 and TRBJ2-1, with TRBD1 matching 9 bases. The CDR3 totals 16 residues. Germline V CDR1 and CDR2: ENHRY, SYGVKD. Losses at the gene ends were 6 bases for V and 3 bases for J; bases not matched to a gene: 9.

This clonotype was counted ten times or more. CDR3 residues: CASSLEAGMNEQFF. CDR3 sequence (DNA): TGTGCCAGCAGCCTAGAGGCGGGGATGAATGAGCAGTTCTTC. The chain recombines TRBV7-7 with TRBJ2-1, with a weak D call TRBD2 (6 bases). The CDR3 is made up of 14 amino acids. V was pared by 5 bases and J by 7 bases, with 15 bases between. Germline CDR1 and CDR2: SSHAT and FNYEAQ (reference sequence).